The clone carrying this TCR beta chain was seen a few times. Its target is not known. This entry comes from a study of early T cells in non-severe SARS-CoV-2 infection. Study information: Investigators sequenced bulk RNA drawn from unsorted whole blood, and chains remained unpaired. Overall study findings and caveats: VDJdb matching, biased toward anti-spike CD8 responses, missed private and CD4 specificities.

Separate cDNA molecules each had unique molecular identifiers attached to them. TCRdb redid the calling of the 5' RACE reads with MiXCR, one entry per CDR3 protein. The table records about 76,000 distinct CDR3 sequences, about 11% of them present only once. This receptor was identified in an adult who was a healthcare worker with PCR-confirmed SARS-CoV-2 infection or an uninfected control (not recorded which). The material sequenced was whole blood.

The CDR3 reads CAISQGAWDEQFF. The DNA for the CDR3 is TGTGCCATCAGCCAGGGGGCTTGGGATGAGCAGTTCTTC. The J gene is TRBJ2-1, the V gene TRBV10-3; 8 nucleotides align to TRBD1. The CDR3 runs 13 residues. J gave up 8 bases and V 6 bases, and 6 bases lay outside the gene matches. The germline CDR1 and CDR2 sequences are ENHRY and SYGVKD.